The 10 T cell receptor beta chains in this list originate from one sample, sequenced in a study of blood T cells in healthy people across ages. The second PCR ran about 6 to 12 cycles with a sample-barcoded 5' primer and J-beta primers. TCRdb ran MiXCR on the 5' RACE reads and lists one entry per CDR3 protein. Of roughly 1.6 million distinct CDR3 sequences in the sample, roughly 30% were seen once. Sequencing was performed on blood. These receptors were obtained from a woman aged 25 to 39 in good health.

The table lists this clonotype with many counts. V usage is TRBV4-1 and J usage is TRBJ2-7; TRBD2 aligns across 10 bases. This CDR3 contains 17 residues. The V and J ends lost 1 base and 3 bases, in that order; junction bases with no gene match: 9. The germline V gene encodes CDR1 MGHRA and CDR2 YSYEKL. CDR3 in DNA: TGCGCCAGCAGCCAAGTACCCGGGACTAGCGCTTACTACGAGCAGTACTTC. This gives the protein CASSQVPGTSAYYEQYF.

A few counts support this clonotype. The chain employs TRBV20-1 and TRBJ2-1; D not certain. The V gene's germline CDR1 is DFQATT and CDR2 SNEGSKA (reference sequence). CDR3 length: 15 residues. V was clipped by 0 bases and J by 3 bases, with 12 bases between them. The CDR3, as DNA: TGCAGTGCTAGAGATAGTATGGCGAGCTACAATGAGCAGTTCTTC. Translated, it gives CSARDSMASYNEQFF.

This clonotype was counted once. A read error may be the cause here, since a much bigger clone is one base away. V usage is TRBV29-1 and J usage is TRBJ2-1, with 7 bases matching TRBD2. The CDR3 runs 17 residues. Germline V gives CDR1 SQVTM, CDR2 ANQGSEA. The CDR3 sequence is CSVAGLTARSSCNEQFF. CDR3 sequence (DNA): TGCAGCGTTGCGGGACTAACCGCGAGAAGCTCCTGCAATGAGCAGTTCTTC.

J is TRBJ2-3 and V is TRBV3-1; D is unclear. Germline assignment: CDR1 LGHDT and CDR2 YNNKEL (reference sequence). The CDR3 loop spans 11 amino acids. Trimming cost V 4 bases and J 8 bases, with 7 bases left between them. The CDR3 sequence is CASSRASTQYF. The CDR3 DNA reads TGTGCCAGCAGCCGGGCAAGTACGCAGTATTTT.

Worth noting for this clonotype: Compared with germline, one end of the junction differs, possibly owing to a read error. The CDR3 DNA is TGTGCCAGCAGTCCACCCAGGACTAGCGAATACAATGAGCGGTTCTTC. Translation: CASSPPRTSEYNERFF. V gene TRBV12-3 or TRBV12-4 combines with J gene TRBJ2-1; TRBD2 agrees at 9 bases. The CDR3 is 16 residues long.

The CDR3 DNA follows: TGTGCCAGCAGCTATAACCGGGACTTCAAGTACTTC. This codes for CASSYNRDFKYF. The genes are TRBV7-6 and TRBJ2-7; TRBD2 might be the D (6 bases). The CDR3 is made up of 12 amino acids. V lost 4 bases, J lost 11 bases, and 15 bases lay in between. Per the germline V gene, CDR1 is SGHVS and CDR2 is FNYEAQ.

The CDR3 DNA follows: TGTGCCAGCAGTGAAGTGAGGACAGGGGCTTTCTTT. As protein: CASSEVRTGAFF. The rearrangement links TRBV6-1 to TRBJ1-1; 8 bases are a match to TRBD1. This CDR3 spans 12 amino acids. V lost 1 base to trimming and J lost 11 bases; unmatched junction nucleotides: 3. Per germline, CDR1 MNHNS and CDR2 SASEGT.

The V call is TRBV20-1, the J call TRBJ1-1, with TRBD1 as a possible D gene (6 bases). The V gene's germline CDR1 is DFQATT and CDR2 SNEGSKA (reference sequence). CDR3 size: 12 residues. Trimming stripped 3 bases from V and 8 bases from J, with 13 bases between. Here the CDR3 reads CSARGGGGEAFF. CDR3 sequence (DNA): TGCAGTGCTAGGGGGGGAGGGGGAGAAGCTTTCTTT.

The chain has TRBV9 and TRBJ2-3, with D maybe TRBD2 (5 bases). The germline V gene encodes CDR1 SGDLS and CDR2 YYNGEE. V was pared by 6 bases and J by 2 bases, with 7 bases between. CDR3 size: 12 residues. This CDR3 is CASTGDTDTQYF. The CDR3, as DNA: TGTGCCAGCACCGGGGACACAGATACGCAGTATTTT.

The chain has TRBV3-1 and TRBJ1-2; TRBD1 might be the D (5 bases). Germline V gives CDR1 LGHDT, CDR2 YNNKEL (reference sequence). V was clipped by 0 bases and J by 7 bases, with 21 bases between them. This CDR3 is built from 17 residues. This chain's CDR3 is CASSQDVQAGTVCGYTF. CDR3 in DNA: TGTGCCAGCAGCCAAGATGTACAGGCCGGGACGGTCTGTGGCTACACCTTC.